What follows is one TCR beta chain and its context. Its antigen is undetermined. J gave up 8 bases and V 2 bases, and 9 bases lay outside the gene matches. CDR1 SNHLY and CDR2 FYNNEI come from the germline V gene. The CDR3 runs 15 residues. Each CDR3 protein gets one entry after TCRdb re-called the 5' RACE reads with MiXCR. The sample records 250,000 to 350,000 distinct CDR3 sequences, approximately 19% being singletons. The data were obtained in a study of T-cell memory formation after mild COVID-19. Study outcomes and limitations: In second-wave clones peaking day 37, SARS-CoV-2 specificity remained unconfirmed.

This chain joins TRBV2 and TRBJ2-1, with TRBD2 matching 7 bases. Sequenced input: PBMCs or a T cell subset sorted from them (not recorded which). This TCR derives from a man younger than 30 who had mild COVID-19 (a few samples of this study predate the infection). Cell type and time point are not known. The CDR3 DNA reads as TGTGCCAGCAGTGAATATAGGCTAGCGGACGATGAGCAGTTCTTC. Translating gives CASSEYRLADDEQFF.